Included here is one T cell receptor (beta chain) sequence, with context. Its antigen is unidentified. This sample was included in a study of CXCR3-negative and CXCR3-positive naive CD8 T cells. The study's findings and limits: With respect to TRBV-TRBJ usage, naive CXCR3-negative and CXCR3-positive cells were similar; memory differed.

With UMI labels, 5' RACE was used to prepare the TRB cDNA libraries. TCRdb reanalyzed the 5' RACE reads, giving one entry per CDR3 protein sequence and no DNA. This sample's table has approximately 66,000 distinct CDR3 sequences. The origin of this receptor is a human donor in good health. Some clones in this sample may be carry-over from other donors' samples. The sequencing sample was made of naive CXCR3- CD8+ T cells from blood. Subset reported: CD45RO-CCR7+CD27+CD95- naive CD8+ T cells lacking CXCR3 (TNR3-).

The CDR3 loop is CASSPGTGVEQYF. The V and J genes are TRBV6-6 and TRBJ2-7; TCRdb's D call of TRBD1 is untestable without DNA. This CDR3 has 13 amino acids. Looked up from germline, CDR1 is MNHNY and CDR2 is SVGAGI (reference sequence).